This TCR beta chain was identified in a study of beta chain features in type 1 diabetes. On this clone: What it recognizes is unknown.

V shed 5 bases, J shed 4 bases, and the junction held 4 bases outside the gene matches. Germline CDR1 SNHLY, CDR2 FYNNEI. This CDR3 is 13 amino acids long. Study-wide points: The question of HLA type influencing TCRB rearrangement was one that remained unresolved here. Type 1 diabetes patients showed a moderate but significant shortening of TCRB CDR3s in all four CD4+ subsets. Compared to healthy donors, patients appeared to have naive, central memory and Treg TCRB repertoires that were more alike.

Expressed TCRB transcripts were sequenced because the entire RNA isolate underwent reverse transcription. TCRdb keeps only in-frame clones here, not all; method: immunoSEQ multiplex PCR. The sample consists of about 160,000 clones, roughly 9% of them appearing once. V is TRBV2 and J is TRBJ1-2; 7 bases align to TRBD1. Sequencing was performed on central memory CD4+ T cells from blood. This clonotype was sampled from a woman in her 30s with type 1 diabetes. In DNA form, the CDR3 reads TGTGCCAGCAGTCTGGGACAGAGCTATGGCTACACCTTC. Its translation is CASSLGQSYGYTF.